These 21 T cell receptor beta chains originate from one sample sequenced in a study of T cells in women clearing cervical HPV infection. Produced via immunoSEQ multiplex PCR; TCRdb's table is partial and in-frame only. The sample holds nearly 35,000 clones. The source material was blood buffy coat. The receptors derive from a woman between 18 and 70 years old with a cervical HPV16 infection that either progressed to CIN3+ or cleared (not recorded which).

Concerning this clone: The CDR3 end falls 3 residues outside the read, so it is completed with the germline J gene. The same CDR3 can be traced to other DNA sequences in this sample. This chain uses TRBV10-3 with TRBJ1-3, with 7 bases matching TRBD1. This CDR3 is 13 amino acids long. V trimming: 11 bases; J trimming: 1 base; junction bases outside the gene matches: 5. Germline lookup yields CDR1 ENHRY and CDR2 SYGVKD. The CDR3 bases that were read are TGTGCCGCCGGGACAGAGTCTGGAAACACC. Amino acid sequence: CAAGTESGNT. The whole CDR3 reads CAAGTESGNTIYF.

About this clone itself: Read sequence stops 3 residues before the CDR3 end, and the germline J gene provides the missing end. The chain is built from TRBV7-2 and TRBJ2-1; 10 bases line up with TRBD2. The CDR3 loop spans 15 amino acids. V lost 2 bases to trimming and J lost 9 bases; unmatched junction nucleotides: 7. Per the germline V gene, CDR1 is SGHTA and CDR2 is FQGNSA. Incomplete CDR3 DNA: TGTGCCAGCAGCTTATTGACTAGCGGGCGGGGTGAG. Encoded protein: CASSLLTSGRGE. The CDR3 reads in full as CASSLLTSGRGEQFF.

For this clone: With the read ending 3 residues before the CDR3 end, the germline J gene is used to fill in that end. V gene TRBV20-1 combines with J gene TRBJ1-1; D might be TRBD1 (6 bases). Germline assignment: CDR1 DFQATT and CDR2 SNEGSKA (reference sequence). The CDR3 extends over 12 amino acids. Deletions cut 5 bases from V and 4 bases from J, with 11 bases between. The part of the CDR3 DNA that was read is TGCAGTGCTTCGGACAGACGCACTGAA. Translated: CSASDRRTE. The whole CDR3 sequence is CSASDRRTEAFF.

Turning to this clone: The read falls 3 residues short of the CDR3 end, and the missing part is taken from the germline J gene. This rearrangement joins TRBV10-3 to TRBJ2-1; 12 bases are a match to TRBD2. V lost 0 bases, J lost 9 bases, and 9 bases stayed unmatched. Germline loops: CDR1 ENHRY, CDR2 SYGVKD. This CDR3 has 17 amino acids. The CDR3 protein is CAISESGLAGGTGEQFF. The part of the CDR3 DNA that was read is TGTGCCATCAGTGAGTCAGGGCTAGCGGGGGGGACCGGTGAG.

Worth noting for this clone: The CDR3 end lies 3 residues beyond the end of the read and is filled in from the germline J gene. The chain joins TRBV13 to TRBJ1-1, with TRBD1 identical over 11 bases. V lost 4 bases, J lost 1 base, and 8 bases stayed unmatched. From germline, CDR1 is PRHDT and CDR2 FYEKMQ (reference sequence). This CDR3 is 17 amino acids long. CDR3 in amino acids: CASSSLGTGGWNTEAFF. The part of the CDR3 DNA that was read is TGTGCCAGCAGCTCCCTGGGGACAGGGGGGTGGAACACTGAA.

Here the CDR3 reads CASRQGNSPLHF. The CDR3 bases that were read are TGTGCCAGCCGACAGGGGAATTCACCC. The chain has TRBV28 and TRBJ1-6; 8 bases are a match to TRBD1. The read stops 3 residues short of the end of the CDR3; the missing end is completed from the germline J gene. This CDR3 spans 12 amino acids. Germline V CDR1 and CDR2: MDHEN, SYDVKM. V dropped 8 bases and J dropped 7; count of bases not matched to a gene: 1.

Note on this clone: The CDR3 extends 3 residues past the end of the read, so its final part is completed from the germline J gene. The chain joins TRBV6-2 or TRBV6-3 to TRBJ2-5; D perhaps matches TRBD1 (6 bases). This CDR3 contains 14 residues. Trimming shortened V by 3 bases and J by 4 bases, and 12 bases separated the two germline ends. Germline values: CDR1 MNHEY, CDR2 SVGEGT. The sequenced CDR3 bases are TGTGCCAGCAGTTATACAGGGCTCAGAGAGACC. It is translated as CASSYTGLRET. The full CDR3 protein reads CASSYTGLRETQYF.

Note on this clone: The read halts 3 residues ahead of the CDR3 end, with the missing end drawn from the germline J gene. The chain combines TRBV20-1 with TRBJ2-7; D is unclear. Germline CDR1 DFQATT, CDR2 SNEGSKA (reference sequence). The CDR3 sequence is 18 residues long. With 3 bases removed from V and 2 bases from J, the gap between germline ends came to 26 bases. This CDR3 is CSARVVQSSSISPYEQYF. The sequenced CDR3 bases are TGCAGTGCTAGGGTGGTACAGTCATCCTCTATCAGTCCCTACGAG.

The covered CDR3 bases are TGTGCCAGTAGTATACAGTTGGGGGGAGATACG. It is translated as CASSIQLGGDT. The entire CDR3 protein is CASSIQLGGDTQYF. V gene TRBV19 combines with J gene TRBJ2-3, with D possibly matching TRBD2 (6 bases). The sequenced fragment ends 3 residues before the CDR3 boundary, so the rest is inferred from the germline J gene. Germline CDR1 reads LNHDA; CDR2 reads SQIVND (reference sequence). The V and J ends lost 2 bases and 5 bases respectively, with 11 bases between them. This CDR3 spans 14 amino acids.

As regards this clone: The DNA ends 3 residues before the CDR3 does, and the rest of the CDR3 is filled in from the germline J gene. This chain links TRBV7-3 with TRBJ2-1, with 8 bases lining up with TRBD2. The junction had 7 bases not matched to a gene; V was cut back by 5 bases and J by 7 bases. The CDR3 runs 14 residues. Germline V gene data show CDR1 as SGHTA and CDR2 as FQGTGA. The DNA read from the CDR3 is TGTGCCAGCAGCCCGACGGGGGGGAGGAATGAG. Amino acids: CASSPTGGRNE. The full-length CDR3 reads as CASSPTGGRNEQFF.

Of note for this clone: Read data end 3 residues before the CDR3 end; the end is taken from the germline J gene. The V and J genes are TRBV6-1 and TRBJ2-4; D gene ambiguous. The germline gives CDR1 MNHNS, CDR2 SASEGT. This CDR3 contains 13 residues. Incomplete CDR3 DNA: TGTGCCAGCAGTGACCAGCTTGCGGAGACT. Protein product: CASSDQLAET. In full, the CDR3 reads CASSDQLAETQYF.

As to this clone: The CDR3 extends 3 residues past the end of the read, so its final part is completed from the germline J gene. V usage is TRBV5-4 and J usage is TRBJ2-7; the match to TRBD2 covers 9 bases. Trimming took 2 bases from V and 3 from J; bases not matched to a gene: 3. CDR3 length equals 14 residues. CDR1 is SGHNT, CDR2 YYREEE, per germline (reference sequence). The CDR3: CASSFGREGYEQYF. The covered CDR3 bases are TGTGCCAGCAGCTTCGGGCGGGAGGGCTACGAG.

CDR3 DNA, as far as it was read: TGTGCCAGCAGCTCTAGCGGGAGAGGGTACGAC. Its translation is CASSSSGRGYD. The CDR3 as a whole reads CASSSSGRGYDYTF. The chain links TRBV7-9 to TRBJ1-2; D is unresolved. Read coverage stops 3 residues before the CDR3 terminus; the germline J gene supplies the remainder. This CDR3 has 14 amino acids. The germline V gene encodes CDR1 SEHNR and CDR2 FQNEAQ (reference sequence).

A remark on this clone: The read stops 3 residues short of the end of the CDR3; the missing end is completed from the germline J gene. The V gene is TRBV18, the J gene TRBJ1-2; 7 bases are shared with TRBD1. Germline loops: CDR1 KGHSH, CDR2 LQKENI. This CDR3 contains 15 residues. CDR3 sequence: CASSITGQAIYDYTF. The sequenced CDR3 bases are TGTGCCAGCTCTATAACAGGACAGGCAATCTACGAC.

The CDR3 DNA, read in part, is TGTGCCAGTAGTAAGCCGACAGGGAGGGATTACAATGAG. It specifies CASSKPTGRDYNE. The CDR3 in full is CASSKPTGRDYNEQFF. The gene calls are TRBV19 and TRBJ2-1, with D tentatively TRBD1 or TRBD2 (7 bases each). Read sequence stops 3 residues before the CDR3 end, and the germline J gene provides the missing end. Germline lookup yields CDR1 LNHDA and CDR2 SQIVND (reference sequence). This CDR3 comprises 16 residues. V was clipped by 4 bases and J by 4 bases, with 17 bases between them. Full variable domain (remainder filled in from reference TRBV19 and TRBJ2-1): DGGITQSPKYLFRKEGQNVTLSCEQNLNHDAMYWYRQDPGQGLRLIYYSQIVNDFQKGDIAEGYSVSREKKESFPLTVTSAQKNPTAFYLCASSKPTGRDYNEQFFGPGTRLTVL.

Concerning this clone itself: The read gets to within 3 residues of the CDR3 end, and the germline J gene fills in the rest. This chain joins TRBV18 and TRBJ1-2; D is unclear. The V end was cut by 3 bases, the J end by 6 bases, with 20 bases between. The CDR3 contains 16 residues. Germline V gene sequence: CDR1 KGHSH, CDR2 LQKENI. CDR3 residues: CASSPTAVSGLNGYTF. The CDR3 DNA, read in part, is TGTGCCAGCTCACCCACCGCAGTTTCCGGACTGAATGGC. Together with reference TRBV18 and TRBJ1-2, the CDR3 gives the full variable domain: NAGVMQNPRHLVRRRGQEARLRCSPMKGHSHVYWYRQLPEEGLKFMVYLQKENIIDESGMPKERFSAEFPKEGPSILRIQQVVRGDSAAYFCASSPTAVSGLNGYTFGSGTRLTVV.

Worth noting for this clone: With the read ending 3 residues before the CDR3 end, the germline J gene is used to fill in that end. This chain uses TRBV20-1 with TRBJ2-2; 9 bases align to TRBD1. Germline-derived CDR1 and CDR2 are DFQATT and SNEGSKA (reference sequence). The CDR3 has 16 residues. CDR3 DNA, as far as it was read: TGCAGTGCTAGGGCCTTGGGACAGGGTGCTAATGAAAAG. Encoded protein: CSARALGQGANEK. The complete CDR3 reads CSARALGQGANEKLFF.

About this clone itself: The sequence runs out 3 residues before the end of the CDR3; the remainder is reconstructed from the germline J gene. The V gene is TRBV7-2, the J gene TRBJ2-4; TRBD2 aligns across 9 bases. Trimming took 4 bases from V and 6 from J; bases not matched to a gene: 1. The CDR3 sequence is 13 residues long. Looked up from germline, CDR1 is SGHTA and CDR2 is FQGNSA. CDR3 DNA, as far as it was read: TGTGCCAGCAGCTCGGGACTAGCAAACATT. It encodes CASSSGLANI. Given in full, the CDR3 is CASSSGLANIQYF.

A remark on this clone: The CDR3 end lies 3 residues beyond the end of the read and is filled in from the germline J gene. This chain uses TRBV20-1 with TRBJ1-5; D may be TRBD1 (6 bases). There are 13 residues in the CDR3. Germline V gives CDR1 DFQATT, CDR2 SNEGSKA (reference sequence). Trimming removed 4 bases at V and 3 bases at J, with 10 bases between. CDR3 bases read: TGCAGTGCTACACGACAGGACAATCAGCCC. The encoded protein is CSATRQDNQP. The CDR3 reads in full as CSATRQDNQPQHF.

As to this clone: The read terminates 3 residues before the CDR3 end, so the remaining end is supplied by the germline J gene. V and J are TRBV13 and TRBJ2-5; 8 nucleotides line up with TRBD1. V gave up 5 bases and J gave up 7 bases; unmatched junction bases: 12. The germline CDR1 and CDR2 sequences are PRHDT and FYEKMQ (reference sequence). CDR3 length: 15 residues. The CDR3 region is CASSPGQGAPGTQYF. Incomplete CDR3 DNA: TGTGCCAGCAGCCCGGGTCAGGGGGCGCCAGGGACC.

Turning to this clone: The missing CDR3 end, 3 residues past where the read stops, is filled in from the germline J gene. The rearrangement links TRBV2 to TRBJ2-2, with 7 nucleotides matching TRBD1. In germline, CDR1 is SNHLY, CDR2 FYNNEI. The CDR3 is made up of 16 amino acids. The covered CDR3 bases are TGTGCCAGCAGGGTTGACAGGGTGGCTTATAATTCACCG. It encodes CASRVDRVAYNSP. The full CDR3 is CASRVDRVAYNSPLFF.